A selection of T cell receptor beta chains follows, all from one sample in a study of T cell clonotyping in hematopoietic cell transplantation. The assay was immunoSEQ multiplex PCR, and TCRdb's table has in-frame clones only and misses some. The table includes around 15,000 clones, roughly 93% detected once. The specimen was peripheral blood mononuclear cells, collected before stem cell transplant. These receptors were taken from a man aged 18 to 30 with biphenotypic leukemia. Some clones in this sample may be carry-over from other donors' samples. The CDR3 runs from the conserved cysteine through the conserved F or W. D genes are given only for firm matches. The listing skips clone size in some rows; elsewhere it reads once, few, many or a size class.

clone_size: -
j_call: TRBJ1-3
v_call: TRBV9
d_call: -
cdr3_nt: TGTGCCAGCAGCGTCCGTTCCTGGGGCTCTGGAAACACCATATATTTT
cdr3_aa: CASSVRSWGSGNTIYF

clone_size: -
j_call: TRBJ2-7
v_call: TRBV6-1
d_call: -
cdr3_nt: TGTGCCACCCAAAAGGGGAACTACGAGCAGTACTTC
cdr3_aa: CATQKGNYEQYF

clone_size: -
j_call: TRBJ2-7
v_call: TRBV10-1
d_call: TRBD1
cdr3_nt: TGCGCCAGCAGTGATGACAGGGGCCACCCCTACGAGCAGTACTTC
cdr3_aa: CASSDDRGHPYEQYF

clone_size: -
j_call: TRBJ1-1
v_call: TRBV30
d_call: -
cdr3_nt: TGTGCCTGGAGTGTTCGTCAGGCAGTGAAGGTGAACACTGAAGCTTTCTTT
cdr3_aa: CAWSVRQAVKVNTEAFF

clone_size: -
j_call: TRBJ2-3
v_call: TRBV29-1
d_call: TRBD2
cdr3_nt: TGCAGCGTTGATTGGACTAGTCCCGATACGCAGTATTTT
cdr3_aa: CSVDWTSPDTQYF

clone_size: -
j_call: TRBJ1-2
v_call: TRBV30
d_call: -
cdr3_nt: TGTGCCTGGAGCGGGGACGATCGAGATGGCTACACCTTC
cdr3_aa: CAWSGDDRDGYTF

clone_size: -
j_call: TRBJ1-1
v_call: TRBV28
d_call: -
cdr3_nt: TGTGCCAGCAGTGAAGGGAATAGGGTGAACACTGAAGCTTTCTTT
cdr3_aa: CASSEGNRVNTEAFF

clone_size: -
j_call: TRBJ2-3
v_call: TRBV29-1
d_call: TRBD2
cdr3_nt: TGCAGCGGGGACTATACAGATACGCAGTATTTT
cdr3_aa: CSGDYTDTQYF

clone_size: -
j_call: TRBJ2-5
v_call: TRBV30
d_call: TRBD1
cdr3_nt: TGTGCCTGGGACAGGGGGCCGGGCCAAGAGACCCAGTACTTC
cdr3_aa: CAWDRGPGQETQYF

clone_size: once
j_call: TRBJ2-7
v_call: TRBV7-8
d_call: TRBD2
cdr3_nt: TGTGCCAGCAGCCCTCCCGGGACTAGCGGGGGGGCCTACGAGCAGTACTTC
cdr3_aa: CASSPPGTSGGAYEQYF

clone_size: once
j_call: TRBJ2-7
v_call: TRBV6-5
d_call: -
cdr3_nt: TGTGCCAGCAGTTACGCCCAGAATAACTACGAGCAGTACTTC
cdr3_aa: CASSYAQNNYEQYF

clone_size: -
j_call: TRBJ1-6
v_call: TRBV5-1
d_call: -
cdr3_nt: TGCGCCAGCAGCTTGGGAGCTGGTCATAATTCACCCCTCCACTTT
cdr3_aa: CASSLGAGHNSPLHF

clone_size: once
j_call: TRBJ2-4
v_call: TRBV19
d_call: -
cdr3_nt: TGTGCCAGTAGTATAGCTGGGGCGAGCATTCAGTACTTC
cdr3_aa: CASSIAGASIQYF

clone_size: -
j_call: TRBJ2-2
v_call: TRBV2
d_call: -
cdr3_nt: TGTGCCAGCAGTCCCCGCGAGGCTCACACCGGGGAGCTGTTTTTT
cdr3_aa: CASSPREAHTGELFF

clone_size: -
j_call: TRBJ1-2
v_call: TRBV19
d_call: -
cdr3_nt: TGTGCCAGTAGGTCCCGGTCCGGTATCTATGGCTACACCTTC
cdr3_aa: CASRSRSGIYGYTF

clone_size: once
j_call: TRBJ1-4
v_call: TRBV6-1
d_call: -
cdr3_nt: TGTGCCAGCAGAAGGGACAAACGTGAAAAACTGTTTTTT
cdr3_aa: CASRRDKREKLFF

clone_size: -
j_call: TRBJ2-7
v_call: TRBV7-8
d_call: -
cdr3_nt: TGTGCCAGCAGCCCACAAGGCGGGAACTACGAGCAGTACTTC
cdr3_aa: CASSPQGGNYEQYF

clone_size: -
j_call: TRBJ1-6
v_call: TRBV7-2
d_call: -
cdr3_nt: TGTGCCAGCAGCTTAGGGAGCTCCTATAATTCACCCCTCCACTTT
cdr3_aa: CASSLGSSYNSPLHF

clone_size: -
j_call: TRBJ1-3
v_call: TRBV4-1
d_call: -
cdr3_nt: TGCGCCAGCAGCCAGGGTACTGGAAACACCATATATTTT
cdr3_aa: CASSQGTGNTIYF

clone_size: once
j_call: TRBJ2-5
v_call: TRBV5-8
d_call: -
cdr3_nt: TGTGCCAGCAGCGATAGGCAGGGGACCCACCAAGAGACCCAGTACTTC
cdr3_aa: CASSDRQGTHQETQYF

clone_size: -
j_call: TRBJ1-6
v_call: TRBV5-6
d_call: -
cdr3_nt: TGTGCCAGCACCGGTGGACGTAACCGCCTCCACTTT
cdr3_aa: CASTGGRNRLHF

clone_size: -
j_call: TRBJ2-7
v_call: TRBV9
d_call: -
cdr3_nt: TGTGCCAGCAGCGTCGCTGGCGACACTTCCTACGAGCAGTACTTC
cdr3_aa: CASSVAGDTSYEQYF

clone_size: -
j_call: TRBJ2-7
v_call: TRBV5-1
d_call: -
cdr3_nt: TGCGCCAGCAGCGCCGGGGTCGCCTACGAGCAGTACTTC
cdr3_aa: CASSAGVAYEQYF

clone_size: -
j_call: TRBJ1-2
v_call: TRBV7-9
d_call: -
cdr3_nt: TGTGCCAGCAGTGGACCGGGATGGTACACCTTC
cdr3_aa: CASSGPGWYTF

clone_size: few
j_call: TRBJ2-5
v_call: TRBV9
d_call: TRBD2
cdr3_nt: TGTGCCAGCAGCGCCATTAGCGGGGGGACTCGGGAGACCCAGTACTTC
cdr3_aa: CASSAISGGTRETQYF

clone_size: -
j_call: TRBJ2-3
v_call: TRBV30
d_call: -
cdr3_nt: TGTGCCTGGACTCCGGGACTCACCTTTAGCACAGATACGCAGTATTTT
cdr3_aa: CAWTPGLTFSTDTQYF

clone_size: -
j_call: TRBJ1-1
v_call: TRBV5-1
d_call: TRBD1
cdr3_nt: TGCGCCAGCAGCTTGGAAGGAGGGGGCGACGGGAACACTGAAGCTTTCTTT
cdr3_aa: CASSLEGGGDGNTEAFF

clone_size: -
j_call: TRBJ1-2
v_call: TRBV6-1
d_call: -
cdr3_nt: TGTGCCAGCAGTGAATCCCGGTTCTGGGGCTACACCTTC
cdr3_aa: CASSESRFWGYTF

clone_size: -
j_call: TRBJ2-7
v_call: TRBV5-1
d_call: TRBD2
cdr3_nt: TGCGCCGGGGGACTAGCCGGCTCCTACGAGCAGTACTTC
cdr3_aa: CAGGLAGSYEQYF

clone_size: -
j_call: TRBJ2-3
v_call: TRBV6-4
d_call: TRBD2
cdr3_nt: TGTGCCAGCAGTGACAACGGGGGAGGGACAGATACGCAGTATTTT
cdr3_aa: CASSDNGGGTDTQYF

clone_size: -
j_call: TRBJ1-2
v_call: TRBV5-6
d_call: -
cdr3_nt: TGTGCCAGCAGCTTTGGACGGTCAGATGGCTACACCTTC
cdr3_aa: CASSFGRSDGYTF

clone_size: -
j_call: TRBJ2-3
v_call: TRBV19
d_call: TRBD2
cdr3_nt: TGTGCCAGTAGTATCTGGGGGGGTCCAGATACGCAGTATTTT
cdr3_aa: CASSIWGGPDTQYF

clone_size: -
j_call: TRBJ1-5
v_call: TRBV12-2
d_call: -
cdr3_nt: TGTGCAAGTCGCTTAGCCAGGGTCGGCAATCAGCCCCAGCATTTT
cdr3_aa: CASRLARVGNQPQHF

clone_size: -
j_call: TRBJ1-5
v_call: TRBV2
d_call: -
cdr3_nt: TGTGCCAGCAGTGCCAATGGACAGTATCAGCCCCAGCATTTT
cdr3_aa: CASSANGQYQPQHF

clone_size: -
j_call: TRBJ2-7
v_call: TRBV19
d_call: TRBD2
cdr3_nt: TGTGCCAGTAGTCTAACCGGGACTAGCGGCTACGAGCAGTACTTC
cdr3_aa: CASSLTGTSGYEQYF

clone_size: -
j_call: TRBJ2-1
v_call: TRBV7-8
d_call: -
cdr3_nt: TGTGCCAGCAGCCCCCCTGGACTACCCTTAACCAATGAGCAGTTCTTC
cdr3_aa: CASSPPGLPLTNEQFF

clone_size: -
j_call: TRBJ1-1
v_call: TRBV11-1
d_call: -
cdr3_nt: TGTGCCAGCAGCTTAGATCGTGGGGGGACTGAAGCTTTCTTT
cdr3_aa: CASSLDRGGTEAFF

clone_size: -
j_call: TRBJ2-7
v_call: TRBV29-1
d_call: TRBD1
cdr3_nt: TGCAGCGTTCTACAGGGGTTATACGAGCAGTACTTC
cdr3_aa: CSVLQGLYEQYF

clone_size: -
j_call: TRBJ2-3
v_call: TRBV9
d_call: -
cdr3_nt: TGTGCCAGCAGCGTAGGAACGACAGATACGCAGTATTTT
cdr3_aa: CASSVGTTDTQYF

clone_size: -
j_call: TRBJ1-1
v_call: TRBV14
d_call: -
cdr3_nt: TGTGCCAGCAGCCAGTCCCCGCGGACTGAAGCTTTCTTT
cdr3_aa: CASSQSPRTEAFF

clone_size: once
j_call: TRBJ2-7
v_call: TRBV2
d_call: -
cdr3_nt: TGTGCCAGCAGCGTTTTTGAGGGGGGGCCGCACGAGCAGTACTTC
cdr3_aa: CASSVFEGGPHEQYF

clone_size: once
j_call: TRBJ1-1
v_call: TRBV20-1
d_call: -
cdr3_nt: TGCAGTGCTACTACAGGGCCTGAAGCTTTCTTT
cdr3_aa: CSATTGPEAFF

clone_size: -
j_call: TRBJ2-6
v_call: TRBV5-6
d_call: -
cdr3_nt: TGTGCCAGCAGCTTCCCCCTCCCCCTCTCTGGGGCCAACGTCCTGACTTTC
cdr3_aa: CASSFPLPLSGANVLTF

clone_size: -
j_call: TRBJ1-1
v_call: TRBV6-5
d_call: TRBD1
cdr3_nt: TGTGCCAGCAGTTATGAGGGGGCCACTGAAGCTTTCTTT
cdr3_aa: CASSYEGATEAFF

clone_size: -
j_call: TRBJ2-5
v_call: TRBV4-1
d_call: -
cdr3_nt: TGCGCCAGCAGCCAAACACTGAGCCAAGAGACCCAGTACTTC
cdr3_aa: CASSQTLSQETQYF

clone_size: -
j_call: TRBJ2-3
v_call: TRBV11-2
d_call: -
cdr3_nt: TGTGCCAGCAGCTTGGCCGGAGATACGCAGTATTTT
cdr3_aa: CASSLAGDTQYF

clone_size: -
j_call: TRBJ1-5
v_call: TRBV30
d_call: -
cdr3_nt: TGTGCCTGGAGTGTACGAGGCAATCAGCCCCAGCATTTT
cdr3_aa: CAWSVRGNQPQHF

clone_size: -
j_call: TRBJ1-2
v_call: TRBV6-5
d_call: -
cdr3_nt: TGTGCCAGCAGTTACTTCCGACAGAGCTTTAACTATGGCTACACCTTC
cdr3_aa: CASSYFRQSFNYGYTF

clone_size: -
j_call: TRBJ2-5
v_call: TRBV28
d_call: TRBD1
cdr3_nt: TGTGCCAGCAGCTCGGACAGGGGGCGGGAGACCCAGTACTTC
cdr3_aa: CASSSDRGRETQYF